This passage covers 16 T cell receptor beta chains from one sample sequenced in a study of cytomegalovirus exposure and HLA in healthy donors (dated 2017 in TCRdb). Library generation was performed with the immunoSEQ multiplex PCR assay. For the multiplex PCR, a mixture combining 60 forward primers for TCR Vbeta segments and 13 reverse primers for TCR Jbeta segments was used. TCRdb carries this immuneACCESS record with in-frame sequences only. Its versions omit some clonotypes, under half of them owing to an unresolved V gene in the studies checked, with the rest unexplained. Recorded for this sample are roughly 140,000 clones; around 80% of them occurred a single time. The ten largest clonotypes hold about 5% of the sample. The source material was PBMCs. These receptors originate from a male donor in good health and CMV-seronegative.

Remarks on this clone: The sample contains more than one DNA sequence encoding this CDR3. This sequence joins TRBV27 and TRBJ1-1; D uncertain. The V and J ends lost 3 bases and 11 bases respectively, with 4 bases between them. Per germline, CDR1 MNHEY and CDR2 SMNVEV (reference sequence). The CDR3 is made up of 9 amino acids. The CDR3 sequence: CASSFMAFF. CDR3 in DNA: TGTGCCAGCAGTTTTATGGCTTTCTTT.

The V call is TRBV5-6, the J call TRBJ2-5, with 8 bases identical to TRBD1. V shed 6 bases, J shed 6 bases, and the junction held 7 bases outside the gene matches. Germline CDR1 reads SGHDT; CDR2 reads YYEEEE. CDR3 size: 13 residues. The CDR3 bases are TGTGCCAGCACCACTACCAGGGGGCAGACCCAGTACTTC. It translates to CASTTTRGQTQYF.

J is TRBJ2-2 and V is TRBV6-5; D is ambiguous. CDR1 MNHEY and CDR2 SVGAGI come from the germline V gene. The CDR3 is 13 amino acids. V lost 6 bases to trimming and J lost 1 base, with 6 bases between them. CDR3 residues: CASSPGNTGELFF. The CDR3 nucleotides read TGTGCCAGCAGCCCCGGGAACACCGGGGAGCTGTTTTTT.

With regard to this clone: Other DNA sequences in this sample translate to the same CDR3. The V call is TRBV6-5, the J call TRBJ1-1, with 8 bases identical to TRBD1. Losses at the gene ends were 6 bases for V and 1 base for J; bases not matched to a gene: 4. CDR1 is MNHEY and CDR2 is SVGAGI in the germline V gene. This CDR3 spans 14 amino acids. The CDR3 sequence: CASSLTGGNTEAFF. The CDR3 nucleotides are TGTGCCAGCAGCCTCACAGGGGGGAACACTGAAGCTTTCTTT.

This chain uses TRBV4-3 with TRBJ1-2; 8 bases align to TRBD1. Trimming removed 2 bases from V and 2 bases from J; junction bases left unmatched: 4. The CDR3 has 15 residues. CDR1 and CDR2 from the germline V gene are LGHNA and YSLEER. The CDR3 loop is CASSQTTGDNYGYTF. CDR3 coding DNA: TGCGCCAGCAGCCAAACGACAGGGGACAACTATGGCTACACCTTC.

V is TRBV7-9 and J is TRBJ1-2, with unresolved D. V lost 3 bases and J 6 bases, leaving 8 bases between the germline ends. The CDR3 totals 12 residues. The V gene's germline CDR1 is SEHNR and CDR2 FQNEAQ (reference sequence). In DNA form, the CDR3 reads TGTGCCAGCAGCTTTAGTTTGGATGGCTACACCTTC. Amino acid sequence: CASSFSLDGYTF.

The chain is built from TRBV7-9 and TRBJ1-2; tentative D call: TRBD1 (5 bases). The CDR3 contains 16 residues. The germline V gene encodes CDR1 SEHNR and CDR2 FQNEAQ (reference sequence). Trimming cost V 4 bases and J 5 bases, with 20 bases left between them. Here the CDR3 DNA reads TGTGCCAGCAGCTCCGTCATAGGCGGGACGGGATATGGCTACACCTTC. Residues: CASSSVIGGTGYGYTF.

This clone appeared a single time. The J gene is TRBJ1-2, the V gene TRBV30, with 8 bases matching TRBD1. Losses at the gene ends were 4 bases for V and 4 bases for J; bases not matched to a gene: 5. Germline loops: CDR1 GTSNPN, CDR2 SVGIG (reference sequence). CDR3 size: 13 residues. The CDR3 region has the DNA TGTGCCTGGAAGCGGGACAGGCGCTATGGCTACACCTTC. This sequence encodes CAWKRDRRYGYTF.

This clone was picked up one time. The J gene is TRBJ1-2, the V gene TRBV11-2, with D possibly matching TRBD1 (5 bases). CDR1 is SGHAT, CDR2 FQNNGV, per germline. V was trimmed by 6 bases and J by 6 bases, leaving 20 bases between them. The CDR3 spans 15 residues. The CDR3 is CASRPLREGINGYTF. CDR3 sequence (DNA): TGTGCCAGCAGGCCCCTCAGGGAGGGTATTAATGGCTACACCTTC.

V usage is TRBV14 and J usage is TRBJ2-3; 10 nucleotides agree with TRBD1. The CDR3 loop spans 13 amino acids. The V gene end was trimmed by 8 bases and the J gene end by 4 bases; junction bases not matched to a gene: 3. Germline CDR1 reads SGHDN; CDR2 reads FVKESK. In nucleotides, the CDR3 is TGTGCCAGCCGACAGGGGGCTTCAGATACGCAGTATTTT. Translating gives CASRQGASDTQYF.

The chain combines TRBV10-3 with TRBJ1-5; 7 bases map to TRBD1. This CDR3 has 15 amino acids. J was trimmed by 6 bases and V by 1 base; bases with no gene match: 6. Germline lookup yields CDR1 ENHRY and CDR2 SYGVKD. The CDR3, as DNA: TGTGCCATCAGTGAGTGGAGACAGGGAATTCAGCCCCAGCATTTT. This translates into CAISEWRQGIQPQHF.

The gene calls are TRBV7-2 and TRBJ2-1; 8 nucleotides line up with TRBD1. The length of the CDR3 is 15 residues. Germline V lookup: CDR1 SGHTA, CDR2 FQGNSA. With 5 bases clipped from V and 7 bases from J, the junction kept 10 bases outside the gene matches. CDR3 bases: TGTGCCAGCAGCCCAAGGACAGGGACATTGAATGAGCAGTTCTTC. Translation gives CASSPRTGTLNEQFF.

This chain links TRBV27 with TRBJ1-6, with a tentative D call TRBD1 (6 bases). V was shortened by 9 bases and J by 5 bases, with 11 bases between the two germline ends. The CDR3 totals 13 residues. Germline values: CDR1 MNHEY, CDR2 SMNVEV (reference sequence). The CDR3 DNA reads TGTGCCAGTAGGACAGAAAATAATTCACCCCTCCACTTT. It codes for CASRTENNSPLHF.

The gene calls are TRBV10-3 and TRBJ1-6; possibly TRBD1 for D (6 bases). The CDR3 consists of 15 residues. CDR1 and CDR2 (germline): ENHRY, SYGVKD. The V gene lost 4 bases and the J gene lost 7 bases, with 14 bases spanning the gap. The CDR3: CAISGSGQRNSPLHF. Here the CDR3 DNA reads TGTGCCATCAGTGGCTCCGGACAGCGGAATTCACCCCTCCACTTT.

V usage is TRBV2 and J usage is TRBJ1-5; the D gene is possibly TRBD1 (6 bases). This CDR3 comprises 15 residues. Germline V gene lookup returns CDR1 SNHLY and CDR2 FYNNEI. V was clipped by 6 bases and J by 7 bases, with 19 bases between them. CDR3 sequence (DNA): TGTGCCAGCAGGGCCCTCCCCGCTACAGGGCAGCCCCAGCATTTT. Translation gives CASRALPATGQPQHF.

J is TRBJ1-2 and V is TRBV23-1, with 9 bases lining up with TRBD1. TRBV23-1 is an open reading frame whose function is uncertain. The CDR3 totals 18 residues. The V segment lost 4 bases and the J segment 4 bases; nucleotides outside the gene matches: 16. CDR3 coding DNA: TGCGCCAGCAGTCTCGGGTCCGGGACAGGGATTGCTTTCTATGGCTACACCTTC. Protein sequence: CASSLGSGTGIAFYGYTF.